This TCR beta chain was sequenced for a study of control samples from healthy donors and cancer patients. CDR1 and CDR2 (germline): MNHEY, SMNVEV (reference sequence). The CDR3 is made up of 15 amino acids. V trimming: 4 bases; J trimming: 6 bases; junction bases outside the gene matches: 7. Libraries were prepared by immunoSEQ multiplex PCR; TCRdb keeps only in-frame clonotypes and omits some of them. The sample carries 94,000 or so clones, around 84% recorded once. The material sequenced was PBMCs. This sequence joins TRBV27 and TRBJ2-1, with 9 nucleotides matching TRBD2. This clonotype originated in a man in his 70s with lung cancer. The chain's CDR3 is CASSSRGGALNEQFF. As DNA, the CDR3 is TGTGCCAGCAGTTCGCGGGGGGGCGCCCTCAATGAGCAGTTCTTC.